This TCR beta chain was captured by sequencing in a study of radiation and T cells in renal cell carcinoma. Findings and limits, study-wide: In blood, top tumor clones expanded by 2 weeks, shrinking by 4.

Clones were read by immunoSEQ multiplex PCR, and TCRdb kept only the in-frame ones, dropping some. The table records just over 150,000 clones, around 90% of them present only once. Noted time point: blood 2 weeks post-SBRT. Documented treatment: 15 Gy SBRT to primary tumor, nephrectomy 4 weeks later. Blood was sampled at baseline, 2 weeks and 4 weeks after SBRT. The CDR3 is made up of 15 amino acids. The trim removed 0 bases at V and 7 bases at J, leaving 4 bases unmatched. Germline loops: CDR1 MRHNA, CDR2 SNTAGT. This clone was seen a single time. Its antigen remains unidentified. The V call is TRBV6-4, the J call TRBJ2-3; 10 bases agree with TRBD2. This clonotype was sampled from a woman aged 45-60 years with renal cell carcinoma. This sample comprised blood, obtained from a patient whose treatment included radiotherapy and nephrectomy. The CDR3 here is CASSDSELAGHTQYF. CDR3 nucleotides: TGTGCCAGCAGTGACTCCGAACTAGCGGGGCATACGCAGTATTTT.